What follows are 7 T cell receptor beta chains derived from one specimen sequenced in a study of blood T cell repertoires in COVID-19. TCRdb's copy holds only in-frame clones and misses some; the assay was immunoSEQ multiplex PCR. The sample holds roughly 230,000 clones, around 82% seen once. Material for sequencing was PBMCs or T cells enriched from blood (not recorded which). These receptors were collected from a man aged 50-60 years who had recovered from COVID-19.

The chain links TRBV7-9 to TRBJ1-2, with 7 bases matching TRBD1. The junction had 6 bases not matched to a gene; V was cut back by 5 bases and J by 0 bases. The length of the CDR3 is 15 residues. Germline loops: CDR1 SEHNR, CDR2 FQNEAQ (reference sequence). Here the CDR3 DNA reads TGTGCCAGCAGCGCCGCCGGGACAGCTAACTATGGCTACACCTTC. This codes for CASSAAGTANYGYTF.

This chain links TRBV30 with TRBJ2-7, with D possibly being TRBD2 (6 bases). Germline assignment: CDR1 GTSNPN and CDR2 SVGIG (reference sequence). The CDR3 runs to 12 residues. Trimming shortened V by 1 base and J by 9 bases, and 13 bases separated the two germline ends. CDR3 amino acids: CAWSGQGGLQYF. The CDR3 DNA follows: TGTGCCTGGAGTGGGCAGGGAGGCTTGCAGTACTTC.

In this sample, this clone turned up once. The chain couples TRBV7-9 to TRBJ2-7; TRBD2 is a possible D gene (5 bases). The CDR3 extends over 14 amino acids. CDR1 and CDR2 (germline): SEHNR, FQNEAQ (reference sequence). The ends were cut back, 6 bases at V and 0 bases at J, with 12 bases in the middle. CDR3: CASSGEGSSYEQYF. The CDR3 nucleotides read TGTGCCAGCAGTGGGGAAGGGAGCTCCTACGAGCAGTACTTC.

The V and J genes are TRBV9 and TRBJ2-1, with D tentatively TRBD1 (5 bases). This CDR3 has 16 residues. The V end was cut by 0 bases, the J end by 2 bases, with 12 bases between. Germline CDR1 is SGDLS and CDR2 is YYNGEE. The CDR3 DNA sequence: TGTGCCAGCAGCGTAGACCACAGGTTAACCTACAATGAGCAGTTCTTC. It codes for CASSVDHRLTYNEQFF.

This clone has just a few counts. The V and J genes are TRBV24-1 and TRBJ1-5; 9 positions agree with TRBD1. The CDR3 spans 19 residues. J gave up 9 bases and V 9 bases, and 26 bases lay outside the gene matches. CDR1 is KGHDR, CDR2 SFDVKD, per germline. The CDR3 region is CATDEQGQGHPVSPRPQHF. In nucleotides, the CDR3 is TGTGCCACCGACGAGCAGGGACAGGGTCACCCGGTCTCACCAAGGCCCCAGCATTTT.

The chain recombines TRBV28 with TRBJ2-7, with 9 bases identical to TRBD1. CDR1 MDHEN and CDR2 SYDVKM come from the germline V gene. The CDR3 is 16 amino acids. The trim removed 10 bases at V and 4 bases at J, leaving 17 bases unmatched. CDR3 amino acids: CATSSPGTGFLYEQYF. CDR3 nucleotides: TGTGCCACCTCCTCCCCCGGGACAGGGTTTCTGTACGAGCAGTACTTC.

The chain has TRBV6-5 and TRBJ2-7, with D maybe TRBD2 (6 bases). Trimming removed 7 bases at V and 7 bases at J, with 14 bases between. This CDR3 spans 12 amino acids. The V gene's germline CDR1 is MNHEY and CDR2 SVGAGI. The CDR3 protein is CASNGGGKEQYF. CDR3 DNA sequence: TGTGCCAGCAACGGGGGAGGAAAAGAGCAGTACTTC.